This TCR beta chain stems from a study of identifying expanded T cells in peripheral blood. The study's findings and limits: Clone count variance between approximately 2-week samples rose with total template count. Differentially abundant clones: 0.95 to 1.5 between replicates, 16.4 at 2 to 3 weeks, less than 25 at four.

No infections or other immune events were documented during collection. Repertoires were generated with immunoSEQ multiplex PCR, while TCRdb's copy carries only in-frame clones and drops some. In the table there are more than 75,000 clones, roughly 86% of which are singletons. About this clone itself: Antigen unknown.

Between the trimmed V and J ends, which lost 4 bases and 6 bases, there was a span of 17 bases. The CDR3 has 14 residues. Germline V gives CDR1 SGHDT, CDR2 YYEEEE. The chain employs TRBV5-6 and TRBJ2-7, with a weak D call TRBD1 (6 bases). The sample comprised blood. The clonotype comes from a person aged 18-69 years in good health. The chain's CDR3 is CASSLRTVKGEQYF. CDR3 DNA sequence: TGTGCCAGCAGCCTTCGGACAGTTAAGGGCGAGCAGTACTTC. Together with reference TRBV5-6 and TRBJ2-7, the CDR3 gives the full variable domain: DAGVTQSPTHLIKTRGQQVTLRCSPKSGHDTVSWYQQALGQGPQFIFQYYEEEERQRGNFPDRFSGHQFPNYSSELNVNALLLGDSALYLCASSLRTVKGEQYFGPGTRLTVT.